The rows below give T cell receptor beta chains drawn from one sample of a study of T cell changes during pregnancy in multiple sclerosis. Produced via immunoSEQ multiplex PCR; TCRdb's table is partial and in-frame only. The repertoire holds about 30,000 clones, with about 92% as singletons. The source material was CD4+ T cells from peripheral blood mononuclear cells, sampled after pregnancy. Source of these receptors: a female donor with multiple sclerosis, enrolled in a pregnancy study. CDR3s include the opening cysteine and the closing phenylalanine or tryptophan.

>TRBV10-3
CAISETGYSEKLFF
>TRBV9
CAAASQAAGGYEQYF
>TRBV13
CASSRLGWLRGRMNEQFF
>TRBV30
CAWSGLAVSEQYF
>TRBV7-9
CASSLRGGSTDTQYF
>TRBV18
CASSPNMGLNTEAFF
>TRBV19
CASSILEGNQPQHF
>TRBV4-2
CASSQDMNRANSYQPQHF
>TRBV6-1
CASSEMRVLNEKLFF
>TRBV25-1
CASSELGRDYNEQFF
>TRBV10-2
CASSLLGQGYNEQFF
>TRBV11-2
CASSPLRGGASYGYTF
>TRBV18
CASSPAGTNTEAFF
>TRBV6-6
CASGRGQLILTEAFF
>TRBV30
CAWGEVATGGYTF
>TRBV5-1
CASSTWPRDSYEQYF
>TRBV5-1
CASSLSVGENYGYTF
>TRBV7-2
CASSLDVLRDSFNEQFF
>TRBV5-4
CASSQGTREETQYF
>TRBV11-1
CASSRSTAGYGYTF
>TRBV11-2
CASTSQGWTEAFF
>TRBV25-1
CASTGTEGTYEQYF
>TRBV30
CAWSVQDNTEAFF
>TRBV6-5
CASSKTGTGRQPQHF
>TRBV30
CAWMRDTPRAFF
>TRBV5-4
CASTRTSGRPYNEQFF
>TRBV6-5
CASSFAGEETQYF
>TRBV10-3
CATTGNYGYTF
>TRBV19
CASSAQSTPGADTQYF
>TRBV10-3
CAISEGLAGTYEQYF
>TRBV12-5
CASGFIFAGELFF
>TRBV2
CASWAKGYEQYF
>TRBV19
CASSIFDYGYTF
>TRBV4-1
CASSQDPRDRGTSYEQYF
>TRBV5-1
CASTEGAGGNTIYF
>TRBV25-1
CASRGGRGGGYTF
>TRBV6-5
CASSFGGSTEAFF
>TRBV10-3
CAIPAGGFGNYGYTF
>TRBV11-2
CASRPRLFRSGNTIYF
>TRBV30
CAWSVYGTGGGQPQHF
>TRBV21-1
CASSPPQGKTQYF
>TRBV2
CATKREYEQFF
>TRBV30
CAWKEVGYGYTF
>TRBV11-2
CASSPSAGLVTYEQYF
>TRBV5-1
CASSLGGADEKLFF
>TRBV5-4
CASSLGSGSTDTQYF
>TRBV20-1
CSARVSRGQFF
>TRBV5-1
CASSPVSGSDYEQYF
>TRBV19
CATNDHYSYEQYF
>TRBV7-9
CASSLGLAARQYF
>TRBV10-2
CASSGGGTSGKETQYF
>TRBV18
CASSPAGQETQYF
>TRBV7-9
CASSFRRAGNTIYF
>TRBV5-1
CASSPEQGAYYGYTF
>TRBV6-5
CASGGGSGNTIYF
>TRBV5-6
CASSPAGGVQETQYF
>TRBV4-3
CASSQDAGVEDTQYF
>TRBV27
CASSSPANTPTGELFF
>TRBV6-5
CASSWDTDYNEQFF